One and the same sample provided the 19 T cell receptor beta chains below, sequenced in a study of T cells in Graves' hyperthyroidism and ophthalmopathy. Researchers took RNA transcripts and amplified the TCR beta CDR3 regions from them. TCR CDR3 underwent first-round RT-PCR with the HTBI primer set. TCRdb passed the multiplex PCR reads through MiXCR, listing each CDR3 protein once. This sample has roughly 260,000 distinct CDR3 sequences, with just over 14% found just once. The source material was blood. These receptors originate from a middle-aged woman with Graves' hyperthyroidism that later progressed to Graves' ophthalmopathy.

This clonotype was found a few times. This chain joins TRBV20-1 and TRBJ1-1, with D hard to call. Deletions cut 6 bases from V and 1 base from J, with 12 bases between. Germline lookup yields CDR1 DFQATT and CDR2 SNEGSKA (reference sequence). The CDR3 sequence is 13 residues long. The CDR3 DNA is TGCAGTGCCGGGCGGAGGGAGAACACTGAAGCTTTCTTT. It translates to CSAGRRENTEAFF.

This clonotype was recorded at least ten times. This chain joins TRBV5-6 and TRBJ2-1; 7 bases agree with TRBD2. This CDR3 spans 16 amino acids. CDR1 and CDR2 from the germline V gene are SGHDT and YYEEEE. The J segment lost 4 bases and the V segment lost 4 bases, leaving 11 bases of the junction unmatched. The CDR3 sequence is CASSLGYSGPYNEQFF. DNA for the CDR3: TGTGCCAGCAGCCTTGGTTATAGCGGGCCTTACAATGAGCAGTTCTTC. The full variable domain, completed using reference TRBV5-6 and TRBJ2-1, is DAGVTQSPTHLIKTRGQQVTLRCSPKSGHDTVSWYQQALGQGPQFIFQYYEEEERQRGNFPDRFSGHQFPNYSSELNVNALLLGDSALYLCASSLGYSGPYNEQFFGPGTRLTVL.

The sample holds many counts of this clonotype. This chain links TRBV6-1 with TRBJ2-1; 8 bases are shared with TRBD2. After removal of 4 bases from V and 6 bases from J, the junction contained 11 bases not matched to a gene. In germline, CDR1 is MNHNS, CDR2 SASEGT. The CDR3 covers 16 residues. The CDR3 DNA reads TGTGCCAGCAGTGCCCCGGGAGTCGGGGGGGCCAATGAGCAGTTCTTC. Translated, it gives CASSAPGVGGANEQFF.

This clonotype has just a few counts. This chain links TRBV12-3 or TRBV12-4 with TRBJ2-7; D gene ambiguous. The V gene lost 6 bases and the J gene lost 5 bases, with 14 bases spanning the gap. The CDR3 runs 13 residues. CDR3 residues: CASSPPLSHEQYF. CDR3 sequence (DNA): TGTGCCAGCAGCCCCCCCCTTTCCCACGAGCAGTACTTC.

This clonotype was seen repeatedly, ten times or more. This chain connects TRBV5-6 to TRBJ2-7; tentative D call: TRBD1 (6 bases). This CDR3 has 15 residues. CDR1 is SGHDT, CDR2 YYEEEE, per germline. Trimming pared 2 bases from V and 3 bases from J, leaving 15 bases between. CDR3 in amino acids: CASSFASTGLYEQYF. CDR3 sequence (DNA): TGTGCCAGCAGCTTTGCCTCAACAGGGCTCTACGAGCAGTACTTC.

This clonotype was detected many times. The V and J genes are TRBV10-2 and TRBJ1-2, with D perhaps matching TRBD1 (6 bases). Trimming took 3 bases from V and 8 from J, leaving 22 bases between them. Germline V CDR1 and CDR2: WSHSY, SAAADI. This CDR3 has 16 amino acids. CDR3 protein: CASSDLSFIQGRGYTF. In DNA form, the CDR3 reads TGCGCCAGCAGTGATCTTTCCTTTATACAGGGAAGGGGCTACACCTTC.

The chain is built from TRBV5-1 and TRBJ1-4; D is possibly TRBD1 (6 bases). V shed 4 bases and J shed 8 bases, with 21 bases lying between them. The CDR3 sequence is 16 residues long. Germline assignment: CDR1 SGHRS and CDR2 YFSETQ. The chain's CDR3 is CASSAVPGGISEKLFF. In nucleotides, the CDR3 is TGCGCCAGCAGCGCAGTTCCGGGGGGCATTAGCGAAAAACTGTTTTTT.

There are a few counts of this clonotype. This chain links TRBV18 with TRBJ2-3, with TRBD2 identical over 7 bases. CDR1 is KGHSH and CDR2 is LQKENI in the germline V gene. With 2 bases clipped from V and 3 bases from J, the junction kept 2 bases outside the gene matches. This CDR3 has 14 amino acids. CDR3 amino acids: CASSPERETDTQYF. CDR3 DNA sequence: TGTGCCAGCTCACCAGAGCGGGAAACAGATACGCAGTATTTT.

This clonotype was detected many times. The chain uses TRBV29-1 and TRBJ2-5; no reliable D call. The ends were cut back, 3 bases at V and 4 bases at J, with 9 bases in the middle. This CDR3 has 12 amino acids. Germline-derived CDR1 and CDR2 are SQVTM and ANQGSEA. In DNA, the CDR3 is TGCAGCGTTGAGACCGTAGGAGAGACCCAGTACTTC. This sequence encodes CSVETVGETQYF.

V and J are TRBV7-9 and TRBJ2-7, with TRBD1 matching over 9 bases. Germline CDR1 and CDR2: SEHNR and FQNEAQ (reference sequence). V lost 7 bases to trimming and J lost 2 bases; unmatched junction nucleotides: 15. This CDR3 comprises 17 residues. CDR3 loop: CASNLNQGTGYTYEQYF. The CDR3 DNA sequence: TGTGCCAGCAATCTGAATCAAGGGACAGGGTACACCTACGAGCAGTACTTC.

This clonotype was seen many times. This chain links TRBV30 with TRBJ1-5, with D possibly matching TRBD1 (5 bases). V was clipped by 2 bases and J by 7 bases, with 12 bases between them. Germline V gives CDR1 GTSNPN, CDR2 SVGIG (reference sequence). The CDR3 extends over 13 amino acids. The CDR3, as DNA: TGTGCCTGGAGTAGGGGAGGGGAGCAGCCCCAGCATTTT. Its protein product is CAWSRGGEQPQHF.

This clonotype was observed a handful of times. J is TRBJ1-1 and V is TRBV28, with TRBD1 as a possible D gene (5 bases). In germline, CDR1 is MDHEN, CDR2 SYDVKM. V dropped 7 bases and J dropped 8 bases, with 14 bases sitting between them. The CDR3 runs 12 residues. The CDR3 is CASTMGTLEAFF. Here the CDR3 DNA reads TGTGCCAGCACCATGGGGACGTTAGAAGCTTTCTTT.

Only a few counts were recorded for this clonotype. The V gene is TRBV20-1, the J gene TRBJ2-2, with TRBD2 matching over 7 bases. Germline CDR1 reads DFQATT; CDR2 reads SNEGSKA (reference sequence). The CDR3 loop spans 15 amino acids. V lost 2 bases to trimming and J lost 6 bases; unmatched junction nucleotides: 9. The CDR3 sequence is CSARPYTSDAGELFF. In DNA, the CDR3 is TGCAGTGCTAGACCTTATACTAGCGATGCCGGGGAGCTGTTTTTT.

This clonotype was observed many times. The rearrangement uses TRBV30 and TRBJ2-2; D is perhaps TRBD1 or TRBD2 (6 bases each). This CDR3 is 15 amino acids long. Germline assignment: CDR1 GTSNPN and CDR2 SVGIG (reference sequence). V was cut by 3 bases and J by 4 bases, with 15 bases left in between. The CDR3 DNA reads as TGTGCCTGGAGCGGAGGGGGGCTAAGCACCGGGGAGCTGTTTTTT. Translated: CAWSGGGLSTGELFF.

In regard to this clonotype: Just one base apart from a much larger clone, this may be a read error. This chain connects TRBV30 to TRBJ1-1; no firm D call. The CDR3 is 13 residues long. In germline, CDR1 is GTSNPN, CDR2 SVGIG (reference sequence). The CDR3 spells CAWSRVLNNEAFF. Written as DNA, the CDR3 is TGTGCCTGGAGTAGAGTGTTGAACAATGAAGCTTTCTTT.

This clonotype came up many times. CDR3 in DNA: TGCAGTGCACTCACGGGAGGAAGCACAGATACGCAGTATTTT. This sequence encodes CSALTGGSTDTQYF. The chain has TRBV20-1 and TRBJ2-3; 7 bases match TRBD2. The CDR3 runs to 14 residues. V trimming: 6 bases; J trimming: 0 bases; junction bases outside the gene matches: 6. The germline V gene has CDR1 DFQATT and CDR2 SNEGSKA (reference sequence).

This clonotype was recorded at least ten times. The V and J genes are TRBV7-8 and TRBJ2-1; D remains unclear. The CDR3 is made up of 17 amino acids. Trimming stripped 1 base from V and 0 bases from J, with 13 bases between. The germline V gene has CDR1 SGHVS and CDR2 FQNEAQ. CDR3 DNA: TGTGCCAGCAGCTTAGGCACGGCGGTGAGCTCCTACAATGAGCAGTTCTTC. Protein: CASSLGTAVSSYNEQFF. Together with reference TRBV7-8 and TRBJ2-1, the CDR3 gives the full variable domain: GAGVSQSPRYKVAKRGQDVALRCDPISGHVSLFWYQQALGQGPEFLTYFQNEAQLDKSGLPSDRFFAERPEGSVSTLKIQRTQQEDSAVYLCASSLGTAVSSYNEQFFGPGTRLTVL.

This clonotype showed up just a few times. CDR3: CASSQSPGLAGHEQFF. In DNA, the CDR3 is TGTGCCAGCAGCCAAAGCCCGGGACTAGCGGGGCATGAGCAGTTCTTC. The chain joins TRBV3-1 to TRBJ2-1, with TRBD2 identical over 13 bases. CDR3 length equals 16 residues. Trimming at V came to 2 bases and at J to 8 bases, leaving 6 bases not matched to a gene. CDR1 LGHDT and CDR2 YNNKEL come from the germline V gene (reference sequence).

This clonotype was picked up many times. The J gene is TRBJ2-1, the V gene TRBV3-1; 8 nucleotides align to TRBD1. V was pared by 0 bases and J by 12 bases, with 4 bases of the junction left unmatched. The CDR3 has 13 amino acids. CDR1 is LGHDT and CDR2 is YNNKEL in the germline V gene (reference sequence). The CDR3 reads CASSQDRQGRQFF. The CDR3 bases are TGTGCCAGCAGCCAAGACAGACAGGGGAGGCAGTTCTTC.